The clone carrying this T cell receptor (beta chain) was observed a few times. Its specificity is unknown. Trimming removed 4 bases from V and 4 bases from J; junction bases left unmatched: 5. CDR3 length equals 15 residues. The study ran its PCR with 60 Vbeta and 13 Jbeta primers. Original analysis: A later analysis counted roughly 74 million unique TCR beta chains, around 10 million shared. Only in-frame clones appear in the TCRdb table, and some are missing; sequencing was by immunoSEQ multiplex PCR. The V and J calls and the clone size are those of that table, but D and trimming were determined from the DNA. The table lists about 88,000 clones, roughly 71% of them singletons. This record comes from a study of cytomegalovirus exposure and HLA in healthy donors. Study outcomes and limitations: Specific recognition of CMV antigens was confirmed in vitro for three chains (all CMV-associated). Likely technical artifact: a cluster of highly shared sequence variants. A later analysis, which compared TCR beta chains of equal frequency, found the HLA-associated ones more clonally expanded.

The clonotype comes from a woman between 40 and 50 years old in good health and CMV-seronegative. The sequenced sample consisted of PBMCs. V gene TRBV5-3 combines with J gene TRBJ1-5, with 10 bases identical to TRBD1. TRBV5-3 is an open reading frame whose function is uncertain. In DNA, the CDR3 is TGTGCCAGAAGCCATCCGGGACAGGGGAATCAGCCCCAGCATTTT. Translation: CARSHPGQGNQPQHF.